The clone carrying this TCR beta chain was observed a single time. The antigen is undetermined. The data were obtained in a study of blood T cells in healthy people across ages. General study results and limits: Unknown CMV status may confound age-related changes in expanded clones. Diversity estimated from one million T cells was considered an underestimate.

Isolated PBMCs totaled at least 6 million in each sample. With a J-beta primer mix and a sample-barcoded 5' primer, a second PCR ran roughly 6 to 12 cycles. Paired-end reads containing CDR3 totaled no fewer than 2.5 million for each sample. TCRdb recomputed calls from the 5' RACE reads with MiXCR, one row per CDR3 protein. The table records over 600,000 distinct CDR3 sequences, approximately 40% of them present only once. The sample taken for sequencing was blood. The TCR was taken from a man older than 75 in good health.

CDR3 nucleotides: TGTGCCAGCAGCCAACCAACGAGTTCGAACACCGGGGAGCTGTTTTTT. The encoded protein is CASSQPTSSNTGELFF. The chain links TRBV4-2 to TRBJ2-2; D gene ambiguous. Germline CDR1 and CDR2: LGHNA and YNFKEQ. V was shortened by 2 bases and J by 0 bases, with 10 bases between the two germline ends. This CDR3 has 16 amino acids.